This T cell receptor (beta chain) was identified in a study of blood T cell repertoires in COVID-19. Germline values: CDR1 SGHAT, CDR2 FQNNGV. The CDR3 extends over 15 amino acids. Trimming took off 5 bases at V and 7 bases at J, with 15 bases between the two ends. TCRdb keeps only in-frame clones here, not all; method: immunoSEQ multiplex PCR. The table records roughly 250,000 clones, 85% to 90% of them present only once. The chain employs TRBV11-2 and TRBJ1-6; the D gene is possibly TRBD1 (6 bases). The source material was peripheral blood. This receptor was identified in a woman in her forties with acute or convalescent COVID-19. CDR3 sequence (DNA): TGTGCCAGCAGCGGGCGGACAGACGGGAATTCACCCCTCCACTTT. Its protein product is CASSGRTDGNSPLHF. Full variable domain (rest looked up from reference TRBV11-2 and TRBJ1-6): EAGVAQSPRYKIIEKRQSVAFWCNPISGHATLYWYQQILGQGPKLLIQFQNNGVVDDSQLPKDRFSAERLKGVDSTLKIQPAKLEDSAVYLCASSGRTDGNSPLHFGNGTRLTVT.